Listed below are T cell receptor beta chains from one sample, sequenced in a study of shared clonotypes between healthy human individuals. Some clones are missing from TCRdb's copy, which holds only in-frame ones; the method was immunoSEQ multiplex PCR. The repertoire holds roughly 2 million clones, with 85% to 95% as singletons. Input material: naive CD8+ T cells sorted from blood. These receptors came from a man aged 18 to 29 in good health. The CDR3 runs from the conserved cysteine through the conserved F or W. Fields, in order: clone size, V gene, J gene, CDR3 protein. Expanded clones get a size class; other rows say once, few or many, or leave the size out.

size: -
V: TRBV11-2
J: TRBJ2-7
CDR3: CASSIVAASYEQYF

size: -
V: TRBV13
J: TRBJ2-3
CDR3: CASSFIAELSTDTQYF

size: -
V: TRBV4-3
J: TRBJ2-7
CDR3: CASSQDLLAGDYEQYF

size: -
V: TRBV25-1
J: TRBJ2-7
CDR3: CASSELGGEQYF

size: -
V: TRBV27
J: TRBJ1-2
CDR3: CASSLGPNYGYTF

size: -
V: TRBV5-1
J: TRBJ2-7
CDR3: CASSLFLAQEQYF

size: -
V: TRBV10-3
J: TRBJ1-5
CDR3: CAISEGLWDSNQPQHF

size: -
V: TRBV7-6
J: TRBJ2-1
CDR3: CASSLIGTSGRATYNEQFF

size: -
V: TRBV5-1
J: TRBJ2-1
CDR3: CASSLPSGSRNEQFF

size: -
V: TRBV4-1
J: TRBJ2-1
CDR3: CASSFSGGAYEQFF

size: -
V: TRBV27
J: TRBJ1-4
CDR3: CAGSLIPKGEKLFF

size: -
V: TRBV2
J: TRBJ2-5
CDR3: CASGETQYF

size: -
V: TRBV6-5
J: TRBJ2-7
CDR3: CASSYSGGERSYEQYF

size: -
V: TRBV7-8
J: TRBJ2-2
CDR3: CASGQGTGELFF

size: -
V: TRBV27
J: TRBJ1-2
CDR3: CASSPSSGVRDYGYTF

size: once
V: TRBV4-3
J: TRBJ1-3
CDR3: CASSQDTGVSGNTIYF

size: -
V: TRBV2
J: TRBJ2-1
CDR3: CASSDHPGTGVNEQFF

size: -
V: TRBV6-1
J: TRBJ2-3
CDR3: CASSEGYRGLGDTQYF

size: few
V: TRBV7-9
J: TRBJ2-3
CDR3: CASSLSYTDTQYF

size: -
V: TRBV7-9
J: TRBJ2-7
CDR3: CASSLVGGGRVYEQYF

size: -
V: TRBV27
J: TRBJ2-7
CDR3: CASSPRGGTYEQYF

size: -
V: TRBV6-5
J: TRBJ2-7
CDR3: CASSYLRECYEQYF

size: -
V: TRBV13
J: TRBJ2-1
CDR3: CASSLGLDSYNEQFF